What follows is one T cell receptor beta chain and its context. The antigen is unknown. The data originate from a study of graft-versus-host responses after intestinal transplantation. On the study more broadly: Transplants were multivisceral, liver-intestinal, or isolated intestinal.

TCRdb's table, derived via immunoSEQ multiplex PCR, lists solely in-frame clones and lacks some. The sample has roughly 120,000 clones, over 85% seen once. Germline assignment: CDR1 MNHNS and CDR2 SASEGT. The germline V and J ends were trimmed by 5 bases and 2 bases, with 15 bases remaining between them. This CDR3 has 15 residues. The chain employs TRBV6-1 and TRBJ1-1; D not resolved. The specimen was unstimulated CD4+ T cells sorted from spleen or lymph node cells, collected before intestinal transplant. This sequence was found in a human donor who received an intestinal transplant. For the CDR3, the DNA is TGTGCCAGCAGTTCCTACTTTGGGCAAAACACTGAAGCTTTCTTT. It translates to CASSSYFGQNTEAFF.